The T cell receptor beta chain described here comes from a study of cytomegalovirus exposure and HLA in healthy donors (dated by TCRdb to the late 2010s). With regard to the full study: An earlier analysis of approximately 640 of the donors reported 276 Gb of sequence data and roughly 100 million unique TCR beta sequences from 150 million to 200 million T cells. Along with the roughly 670-subject first cohort, a separate validation cohort of approximately 110 different subjects was used. Donor age, sex, ethnicity and CMV serostatus were compiled together with the repertoire data. The number of donors typed differed by locus, with roughly 629-640 for A, B, C, DRB1 and DQB1, roughly 520 for DQA1, under 610 for DPA1, and some 440 for DPB1. The study combined high-throughput TCR immunosequencing, statistical association of individual TCRs with disease status, and machine learning to predict cytomegalovirus infection status. Of the approximately 400 genotyped donors, less than 90% were placed in the genetic ancestry cluster associated with self-reported Caucasian donors. Roughly 5 DR-DQ haplotypes were handled as single units for association and clustering, since linkage in the cohort was strong. The T cell repertoires of under 700 subjects were profiled by immunosequencing and related to cytomegalovirus serostatus. The aim of the study was to test whether cataloging public T cell receptors could identify signatures of past pathogen exposure. In a later analysis, previously published TCR beta repertoires from about 640 donors were re-analyzed and high-resolution HLA genotyping was added so that TCR occurrence patterns could be studied. About 280 gigabases of sequencing data and approximately 91 million unique TCR sequences made up an early release that covered 500 to 650 HLA-typed donors. An earlier analysis of more than 450 of the donors used high-throughput TCR beta sequencing to judge whether each TCR beta V gene segment behaved as functional or pseudogenic. Genome-wide SNP genotypes for about three fifths of the roughly 670 donors were used in a later genetic analysis, which treated that subset as a discovery cohort. All discovery cohort repertoires had been generated on a single sequencing platform. Rather than using new phenotypic data, the later analysis identified candidate immune exposures from TCR beta sequences and from how often those sequences occurred across donors. Among 300 to 450 genotyped donors of the cohort, an average of around 240,000 unique TCR beta nucleotide sequences were sequenced per donor, roughly a sixth of them non-productive. Class I and class II HLA loci were covered by the typing at four-digit resolution.

CDR1 and CDR2, looked up from the germline V gene, are WSHSY and SAAADI. The CDR3 sequence holds 15 residues, the cysteine and phenylalanine included. The only DNA kept is the CDR3, 45 bases in frame from the first base. From V the trimming removes 4 bases and from J it removes 3 bases, while the gene matches leave 6 bases of the junction unaccounted for. Summary of the overall study and its limitations: According to a later analysis, TCR association rates differed among HLA loci, with DRB1 alleles showing the most associated TCRs and HLA-C alleles showing the fewest. A few of the identified cytomegalovirus-associated TCR beta chains were confirmed in vitro to be specific for cytomegalovirus antigens. Because counts were too low, some 17 rarely observed V segments, including chromosome 9 orphons, were left out of the earlier analysis of roughly 600 of the donors. An earlier analysis of around 540 of the donors showed that most TCR beta V segments appeared in productive rearrangements either about 87% or about 30% of the time, which broadly matched IMGT annotations. The authors suggested that the approach could potentially be generalized to other disease states and immunological phenotypes. In a later analysis, several top co-occurrence clusters were reported to appear linked to parvovirus B19, influenza, CMV and Epstein-Barr virus. A cluster of highly shared sequence variants was judged likely to be a technical artifact of the sequencing pipeline. In a later genetic analysis, fewer N-insertions in productive TCRs were reported among donors in an Asian-associated ancestry cluster than the 666-donor mean. In a later analysis, HLA-associated TCR beta chains showed more clonal expansion and lower generation probabilities than non-associated chains that were equally common. CMV serostatus was the only immune exposure information available for the cohort. Linkage disequilibrium might explain the correlated functional status among segregating V segments, but an unknown experimental factor could not be ruled out. Because HLA typing was missing for some donors at each locus, association tests included only the typed subset. Some IMGT-functional V segments, including TRBV6-2 and TRBV6-3, could not be told apart with the 87-base-pair reads, so those segments were excluded. Most TCR sequences were observed very rarely across donors, whereas some public TCRs were present in many individuals. In this cohort, only TCR beta chains were sequenced, and detectable features were limited by the absence of alpha or paired-chain data. When HLA alleles, especially DR and DQ, strongly co-occurred, attributing TCR associations to individual alleles was difficult. An association between a missense DCLRE1C variant and V-gene and J-gene trimming of TCR beta chains was found in a later genetic analysis and replicated in an independent cohort. In a later analysis, 15,000 to 20,000 TCR beta sequences were associated with specific HLA alleles at a false discovery rate of 0.05. The study listed 150 to 200 TCR beta chains as associated with cytomegalovirus. In both the original and validation cohorts, the classifier was reported to diagnose cytomegalovirus status with high specificity and sensitivity. Sequencing depth was assumed to be roughly uniform across donors in the presence/absence analyses, though that assumption may not hold. In a later analysis, most CMV-associated TCR beta chains were found to appear HLA-restricted, with HLA associations seemingly driven largely by CMV exposure. A further reported finding was that TCR beta sequences accurately predicted the HLA-A and HLA-B alleles for most subjects in the first cohort.

Of note for this clone: The antigen this receptor binds is unknown. Base qualities are not at hand, and no much larger clone is one base apart.

The library was made by the immunoSEQ multiplex PCR assay. A mixture of 60 forward primers for TCR Vbeta segments and 13 reverse primers for TCR Jbeta segments was used in the multiplex PCR. A multiplex PCR assay on genomic DNA amplified the CDR3 region of rearranged TCR beta genes. The Illumina HiSeq System was used to sequence the amplified TCR beta libraries as 87-base-pair reads. In the authors' own workflow: In a later analysis, tens of millions of unique TCR beta chains were counted across the approximately 670 repertoires, and roughly 11 million of these chains were shared by at least two donors. Raw reads were error-corrected and collapsed into unique sequences by a nearest-neighbor algorithm in which closely related sequences were merged to remove PCR and sequencing errors. V, D and J gene segments were assigned by aligning CDR3 sequences to IMGT reference sequences. For a sequence to be retained, a match of at least six nucleotides was required to both a V gene segment and a J gene segment. Rearrangements were classified as productive when the CDR3 lacked stop codons and remained in frame with V and J, and all other rearrangements were classified as non-productive. Following IMGT convention, CDR3 was defined as the stretch from the second conserved V-encoded cysteine to the conserved J-encoded phenylalanine. The earlier analysis of 587 of the donors excluded sequences that lacked an unambiguous match to a single V gene segment. An earlier analysis of several hundred of the donors called V segments functional above 56.7% productive rearrangements and segregating when the between-donor standard deviation exceeded 5%. A statistical classification framework was developed to diagnose cytomegalovirus status using the catalog of TCR beta chain sequences. In a later analysis, TCR nucleotide sequences were compared against IMGT/GENE-DB human TR gene sequences so that V and J genes could be assigned. A later analysis assigned CDR3 sequences and most-parsimonious VDJ recombination scenarios with the TCRdist pipeline. In a later analysis, every TCR beta chain was defined by the combination of its CDR3 amino acid sequence and its V-gene family, and reads without a unique V-gene family were dropped. In a later analysis, 500 to 650 highly shared, low-generation-probability nucleotide sequences were removed to address suspected cross-contamination and a sequencing artifact. In a later analysis, a clonal expansion index was calculated for each public chain from normalized within-repertoire ranks of inferred template counts. A later analysis computed generation probabilities with a VDJ recombination model fitted to out-of-frame rearrangements, and checked the results against IGoR. A later analysis scored TCR-TCR, TCR-HLA and TCR-CMV co-occurrence with hypergeometric tests, applying a repertoire-size bias correction to TCR pairs. False discovery rates were estimated in a later analysis by permuting HLA or CMV assignments 20 times. A later analysis grouped co-occurring TCRs with DBSCAN, adding TCRdist sequence similarity when clustering within HLA-allele-positive subsets. Repertoires with fewer than 30,000 or more than 120,000 public chains were left out of co-occurrence clustering, as were five repertoires with anomalous nucleotide sharing. Imported from immuneACCESS, the table was reduced by TCRdb to in-frame sequences with V and J called. These copies leave out some clones; in studies compared against another copy, an unresolved V gene accounts for under half, and the cause of the remainder is not known. V and J calls and clone size are copied from that table; D and trimming were computed from the DNA. The sample data list approximately 100,000 clones, and roughly 80% of these were observed just once. 2.7% of the sample comes from the top ten.

The cohort comprised fewer than 700 healthy bone marrow donors. All cohort members were sampled while nominally healthy, although unrecorded immune exposures were likely present. The donor was CMV seronegative and was included in the group of over 300 seronegative cohort members. Each donor provided a peripheral blood sample, and peripheral blood mononuclear cells were used for TCR beta sequencing. The Qiagen DNeasy Blood Extraction Kit was used to extract genomic DNA from the blood cell samples. The clonotype originates from a female donor in good health and CMV-seronegative. The chain uses TRBV10-2 and TRBJ1-3; 7 bases in the junction line up with TRBD1. Sequencing input: PBMCs. The nucleotides read TGCGCCAGCAGTGGGACCGGGACAGTTGGAAACACCATATATTTT. Its protein reads: CASSGTGTVGNTIYF.